This TCR beta chain was captured by sequencing in a study of blood T cell repertoires in COVID-19. Study as a whole: Material from acute and convalescent COVID-19 was sourced from the United States, Italy and Spain. Sources were T cells, B-cell-depleted T cells, or PBMCs; the material itself was cDNA or gDNA.

With 4 bases removed from V and 4 bases from J, the gap between germline ends came to 11 bases. CDR3 length: 13 amino acids. Germline V gene data show CDR1 as SGHTA and CDR2 as FQGNSA. The authors' processing: Quantification of nucleated cells was approximated via reference gene primer amplification. The table came from immunoSEQ multiplex PCR; TCRdb's copy has only in-frame clones and leaves some out. V and J calls plus clone size are reproduced from that table; the DNA served to infer D and trimming. The profile shows roughly 35,000 clones, about 78% of them singletons. The receptor's source is a man older than 75 with acute or convalescent COVID-19. Sequencing was performed on peripheral blood. This chain joins TRBV7-2 and TRBJ2-7; D possibly corresponds to TRBD1 (5 bases). The CDR3 protein is CASSSRALYEQYF. The CDR3 nucleotides read TGTGCCAGCAGCTCCAGGGCGCTGTACGAGCAGTACTTC. The complete variable domain, with remaining parts taken from reference TRBV7-2 and TRBJ2-7, reads GAGVSQSPSNKVTEKGKDVELRCDPISGHTALYWYRQSLGQGLEFLIYFQGNSAPDKSGLPSDRFSAERTGGSVSTLTIQRTQQEDSAVYLCASSSRALYEQYFGPGTRLTVT.